This is a list of T cell receptor beta chains from one sample in a study of neurological immune-mediated disorders. MiXCR was run by TCRdb on the 5' RACE reads, yielding one entry per CDR3 protein. Among 45,000 to 65,000 distinct CDR3 sequences listed, approximately 4.1% were seen once. Sequenced sample: PBMCs. The receptor set was obtained from a man in his forties or fifties with multiple sclerosis. CDR3s include the opening cysteine and the closing phenylalanine or tryptophan. The order of the fields is D gene, V gene, J gene, clone size, CDR3 protein, CDR3 DNA. D genes are given only for firm matches. Where a row states a size, it is once, few, many or the class of an expanded clone; other rows omit it.

.	TRBV4-1	TRBJ2-2	many	CASSHPLVSGELFF	TGCGCCAGCAGCCATCCGTTAGTTTCCGGGGAGCTGTTTTTT
.	TRBV6-4	TRBJ2-2	many	CASSPGEGNTGELFF	TGTGCCAGCAGTCCAGGGGAAGGGAACACCGGGGAGCTGTTTTTT
.	TRBV5-1	TRBJ2-1	many	CASSTIDSDNEQFF	TGCGCCAGCAGCACCATCGACAGTGACAATGAGCAGTTCTTC
.	TRBV27	TRBJ1-1	many	CASSAMAGSNTEAFF	TGTGCCAGCAGTGCCATGGCAGGGTCAAACACTGAAGCTTTCTTT
TRBD1	TRBV20-1	TRBJ2-5	many	CSARNSRTGQETQYF	TGCAGTGCAAGAAACTCCCGGACAGGCCAAGAGACCCAGTACTTC
TRBD2	TRBV2	TRBJ2-7	many	CASENIAGSSSYEQYF	TGTGCCAGCGAAAATATAGCGGGCTCGAGCTCCTACGAGCAGTACTTC
.	TRBV20-1	TRBJ1-4	many	CSASFGINEKLFF	TGCAGTGCTAGTTTCGGTATTAATGAAAAACTGTTTTTT
.	TRBV20-1	TRBJ1-2	many	CSAPPGGGPFNYGYTF	TGCAGTGCCCCCCCCGGGGGCGGCCCCTTTAACTATGGCTACACCTTC
.	TRBV3-1	TRBJ1-1	many	CASSLSGGPFLAFF	TGTGCCAGCAGCCTAAGTGGGGGTCCCTTTTTAGCTTTCTTT
.	TRBV4-1	TRBJ2-1	many	CASSQYNEQFF	TGCGCCAGCAGCCAGTACAATGAGCAGTTCTTC
TRBD2	TRBV15	TRBJ2-2	many	CATSIPPGLAQANTGELFF	TGTGCCACCAGCATACCCCCGGGACTAGCGCAAGCGAACACCGGGGAGCTGTTTTTT
TRBD1	TRBV9	TRBJ2-7	many	CASSRGDRAYEQYF	TGTGCCAGCAGCAGGGGGGACAGGGCCTACGAGCAGTACTTC
.	TRBV5-6	TRBJ2-1	few	CASSLYDRSYNEQFF	TGTGCCAGCAGCTTGTACGACAGGTCCTACAATGAGCAGTTCTTC
TRBD2	TRBV20-1	TRBJ2-1	many	CSARDPGLAGGYNEQFF	TGCAGTGCTAGAGACCCGGGACTAGCGGGAGGGTACAATGAGCAGTTCTTC
TRBD2	TRBV5-1	TRBJ2-1	many	CASSPGDRGGEQFF	TGCGCCAGCAGCCCAGGTGACCGCGGGGGTGAGCAGTTCTTC
.	TRBV5-6	TRBJ1-2	many	CASSNTVLYGYTF	TGTGCCAGCAGCAATACAGTGCTCTATGGCTACACCTTC
.	TRBV2	TRBJ1-5	many	CASMGTGGNQPQHF	TGTGCCAGCATGGGGACGGGTGGCAATCAGCCCCAGCATTTT
TRBD1	TRBV20-1	TRBJ2-7	few	CSAILRDRGSYEQYF	TGCAGTGCTATCCTCCGGGACAGGGGGTCGTACGAGCAGTACTTC
TRBD2	TRBV29-1	TRBJ2-3	many	CSVEDPFGSGGASSTDTQYF	TGCAGCGTTGAAGACCCATTCGGTAGCGGGGGCGCATCTAGCACAGATACGCAGTATTTT
TRBD1	TRBV5-6	TRBJ2-7	.	CASSLVAGGEQYF	TGTGCCAGCAGCTTGGTGGCAGGGGGCGAGCAGTACTTC